This T cell receptor (beta chain) derives from a study of cytomegalovirus exposure and HLA in healthy donors. Study-wide results and limits: Later work associated over 15,000 TCR beta sequences with HLA alleles at 0.05 false discovery rate. Differences between HLA loci emerged in a later analysis of TCR association rates, with DRB1 most and HLA-C fewest.

This clone was counted between two and nine times. Its antigen is as yet unknown. CDR1 is MNHNS and CDR2 is SASEGT in the germline V gene. CDR3 size: 15 residues. J gave up 2 bases and V 5 bases, and 7 bases lay outside the gene matches. The PCR made use of 60 Vbeta and 13 Jbeta primers. Study processing details: As a later analysis found, there were 70 million to 100 million unique TCR beta chains, of which some 9.9 million were shared. Generated by immunoSEQ multiplex PCR, the TCRdb table keeps only in-frame clones and is missing some. V, J and clone size were drawn from that table, and D and trimming were deduced from the DNA. The data show some 45,000 clones, with about 50% seen just once and around an eighth held by the top ten.

The chain uses TRBV6-1 and TRBJ2-3, with 7 nucleotides matching TRBD2. The sequencing sample was made of PBMCs. This receptor was identified in a human donor in good health. CDR3 coding DNA: TGTGCCAGCAGTTCTGATCTAGCGGCCACAGATACGCAGTATTTT. Protein: CASSSDLAATDTQYF.